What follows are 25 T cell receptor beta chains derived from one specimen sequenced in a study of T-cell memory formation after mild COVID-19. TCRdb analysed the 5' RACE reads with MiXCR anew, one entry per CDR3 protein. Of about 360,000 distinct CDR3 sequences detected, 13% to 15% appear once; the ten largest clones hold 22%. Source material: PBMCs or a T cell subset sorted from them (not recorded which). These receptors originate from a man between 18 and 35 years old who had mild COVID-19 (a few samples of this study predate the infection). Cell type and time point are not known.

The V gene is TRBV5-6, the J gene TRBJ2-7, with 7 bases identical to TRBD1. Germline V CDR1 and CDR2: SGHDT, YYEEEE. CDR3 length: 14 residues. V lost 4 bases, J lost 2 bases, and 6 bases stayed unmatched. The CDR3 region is CASSKWTGTYEQYF. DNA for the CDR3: TGTGCCAGCAGCAAATGGACAGGAACCTACGAGCAGTACTTC. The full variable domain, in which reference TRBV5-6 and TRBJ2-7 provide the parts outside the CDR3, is DAGVTQSPTHLIKTRGQQVTLRCSPKSGHDTVSWYQQALGQGPQFIFQYYEEEERQRGNFPDRFSGHQFPNYSSELNVNALLLGDSALYLCASSKWTGTYEQYFGPGTRLTVT.

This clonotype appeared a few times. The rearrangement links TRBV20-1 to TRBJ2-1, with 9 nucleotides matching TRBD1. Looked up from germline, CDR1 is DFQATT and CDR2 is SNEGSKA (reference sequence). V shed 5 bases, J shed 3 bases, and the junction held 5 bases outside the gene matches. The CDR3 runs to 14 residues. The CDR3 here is CSAPRDRDYNEQFF. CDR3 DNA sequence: TGCAGTGCTCCCCGGGACAGGGACTACAATGAGCAGTTCTTC.

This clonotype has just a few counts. This chain's CDR3 is CASSVPGRLQPQHF. Here the CDR3 DNA reads TGTGCCAGCAGCGTCCCGGGGAGGCTACAGCCCCAGCATTTT. V and J are TRBV7-2 and TRBJ1-5; D call uncertain. The CDR3 is 14 amino acids. Trimming removed 5 bases at V and 7 bases at J, with 15 bases between. Germline V gene lookup returns CDR1 SGHTA and CDR2 FQGNSA.

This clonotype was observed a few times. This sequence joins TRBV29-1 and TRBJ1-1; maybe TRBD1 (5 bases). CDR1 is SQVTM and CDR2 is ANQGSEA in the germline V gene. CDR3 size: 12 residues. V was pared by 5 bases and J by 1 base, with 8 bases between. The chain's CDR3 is CSVHGQNTEAFF. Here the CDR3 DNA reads TGCAGCGTTCACGGACAGAACACTGAAGCTTTCTTT.

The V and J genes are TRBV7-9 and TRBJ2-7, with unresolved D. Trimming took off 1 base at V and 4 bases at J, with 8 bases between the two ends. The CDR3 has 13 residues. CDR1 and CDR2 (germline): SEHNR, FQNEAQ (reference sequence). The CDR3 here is CASSLVYDYEQYV. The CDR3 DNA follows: TGTGCCAGCAGCTTAGTTTACGATTACGAGCAGTACGTC.

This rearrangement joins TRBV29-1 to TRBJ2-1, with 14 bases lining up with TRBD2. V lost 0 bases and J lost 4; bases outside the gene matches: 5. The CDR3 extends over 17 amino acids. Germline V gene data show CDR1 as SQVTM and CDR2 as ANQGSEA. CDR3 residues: CSVEDLGTSGGYNEQFF. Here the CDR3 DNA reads TGCAGCGTTGAAGATCTTGGGACTAGCGGGGGATACAATGAGCAGTTCTTC.

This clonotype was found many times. The CDR3 spells CASSPGGQDTEAFF. The CDR3 DNA reads TGTGCCAGCTCACCAGGGGGCCAGGACACTGAAGCTTTCTTT. The chain couples TRBV18 to TRBJ1-1, with D maybe TRBD1 (6 bases). Trimming removed 2 bases at V and 3 bases at J, with 10 bases between. Germline assignment: CDR1 KGHSH and CDR2 LQKENI. This CDR3 is built from 14 residues.

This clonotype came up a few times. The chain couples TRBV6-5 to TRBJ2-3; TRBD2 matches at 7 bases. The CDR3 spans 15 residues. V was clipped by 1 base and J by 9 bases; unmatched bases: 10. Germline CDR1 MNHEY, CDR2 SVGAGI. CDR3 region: CASSYLGGMQETQYF. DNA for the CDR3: TGTGCCAGCAGTTACTTGGGGGGGATGCAGGAGACGCAGTATTTT.

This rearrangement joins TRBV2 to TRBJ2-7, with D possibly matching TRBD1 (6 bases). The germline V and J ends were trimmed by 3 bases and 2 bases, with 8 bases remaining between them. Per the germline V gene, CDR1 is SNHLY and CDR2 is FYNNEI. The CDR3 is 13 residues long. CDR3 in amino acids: CASSDDRTYEQYF. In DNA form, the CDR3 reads TGTGCCAGCAGTGATGACAGGACCTACGAGCAGTACTTC.

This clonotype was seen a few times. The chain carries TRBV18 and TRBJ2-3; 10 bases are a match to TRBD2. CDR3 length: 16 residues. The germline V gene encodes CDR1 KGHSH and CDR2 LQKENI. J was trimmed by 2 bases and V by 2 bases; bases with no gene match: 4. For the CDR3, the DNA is TGTGCCAGCTCACCAGTAGCGGGGGGCACCACAGATACGCAGTATTTT. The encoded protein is CASSPVAGGTTDTQYF.

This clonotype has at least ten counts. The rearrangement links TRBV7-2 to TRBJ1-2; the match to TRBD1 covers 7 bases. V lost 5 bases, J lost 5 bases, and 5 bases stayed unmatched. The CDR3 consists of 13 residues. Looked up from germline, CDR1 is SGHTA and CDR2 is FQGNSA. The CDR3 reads CASSPEGAYGYTF. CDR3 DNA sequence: TGTGCCAGCAGCCCTGAGGGGGCGTATGGCTACACCTTC.

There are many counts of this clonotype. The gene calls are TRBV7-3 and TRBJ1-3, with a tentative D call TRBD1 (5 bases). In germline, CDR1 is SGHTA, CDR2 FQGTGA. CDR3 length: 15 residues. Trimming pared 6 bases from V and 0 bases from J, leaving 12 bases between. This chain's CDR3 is CASSPSGSSGNTIYF. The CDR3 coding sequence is TGTGCCAGCAGTCCATCAGGGAGCTCTGGAAACACCATATATTTT.

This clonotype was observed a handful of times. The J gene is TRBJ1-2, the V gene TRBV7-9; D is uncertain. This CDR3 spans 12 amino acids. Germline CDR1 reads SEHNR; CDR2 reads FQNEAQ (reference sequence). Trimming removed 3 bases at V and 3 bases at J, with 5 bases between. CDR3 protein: CASSLNYYGYTF. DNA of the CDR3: TGTGCCAGCAGCTTGAATTACTATGGCTACACCTTC.

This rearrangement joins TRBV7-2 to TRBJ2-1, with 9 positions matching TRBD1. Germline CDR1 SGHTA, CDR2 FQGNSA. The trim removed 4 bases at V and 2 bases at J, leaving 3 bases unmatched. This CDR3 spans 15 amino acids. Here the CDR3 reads CASSSRTGAYNEQFF. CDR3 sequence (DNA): TGTGCCAGCAGCTCACGGACAGGGGCCTACAATGAGCAGTTCTTC.

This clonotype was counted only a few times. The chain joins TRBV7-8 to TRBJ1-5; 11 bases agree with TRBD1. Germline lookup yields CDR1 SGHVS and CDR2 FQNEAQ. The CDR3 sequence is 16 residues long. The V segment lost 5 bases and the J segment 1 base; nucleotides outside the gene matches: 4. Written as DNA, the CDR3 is TGTGCCAGCAGCCCATGGACAGGGGGCAGCAATCAGCCCCAGCATTTT. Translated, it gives CASSPWTGGSNQPQHF.

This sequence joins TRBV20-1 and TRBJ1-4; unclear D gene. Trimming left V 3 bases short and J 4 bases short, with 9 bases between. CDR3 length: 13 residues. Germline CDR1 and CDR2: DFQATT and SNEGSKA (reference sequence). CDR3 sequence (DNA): TGCAGTGCTAGGACCGGCGGTAATGAAAAACTGTTTTTT. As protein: CSARTGGNEKLFF.

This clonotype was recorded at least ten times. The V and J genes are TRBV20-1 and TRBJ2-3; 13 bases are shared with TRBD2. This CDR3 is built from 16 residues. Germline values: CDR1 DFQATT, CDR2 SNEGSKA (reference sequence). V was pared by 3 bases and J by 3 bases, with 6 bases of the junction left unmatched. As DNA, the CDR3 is TGCAGTGCTAGGGCACTAGCGGGGGGGTCAACAGATACGCAGTATTTT. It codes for CSARALAGGSTDTQYF.

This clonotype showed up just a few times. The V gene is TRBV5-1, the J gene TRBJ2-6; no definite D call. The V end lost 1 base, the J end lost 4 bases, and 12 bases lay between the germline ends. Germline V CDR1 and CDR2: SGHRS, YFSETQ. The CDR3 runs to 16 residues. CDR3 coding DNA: TGCGCCAGCAGCTTGAAGGAGCTAACCGGGGCCAACGTCCTGACTTTC. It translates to CASSLKELTGANVLTF.

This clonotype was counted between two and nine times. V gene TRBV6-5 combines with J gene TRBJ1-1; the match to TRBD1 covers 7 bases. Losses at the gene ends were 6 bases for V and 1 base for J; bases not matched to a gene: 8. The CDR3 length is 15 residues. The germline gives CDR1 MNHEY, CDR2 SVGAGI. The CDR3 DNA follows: TGTGCCAGCAGCCAGACAGGGCACCGGAACACTGAAGCTTTCTTT. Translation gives CASSQTGHRNTEAFF.

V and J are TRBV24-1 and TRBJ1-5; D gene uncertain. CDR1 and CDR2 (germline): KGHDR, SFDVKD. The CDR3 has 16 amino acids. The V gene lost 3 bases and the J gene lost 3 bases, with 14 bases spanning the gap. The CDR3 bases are TGTGCCACCAGTGATATCACCGGGAGCTCCAATCAGCCCCAGCATTTT. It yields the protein CATSDITGSSNQPQHF.

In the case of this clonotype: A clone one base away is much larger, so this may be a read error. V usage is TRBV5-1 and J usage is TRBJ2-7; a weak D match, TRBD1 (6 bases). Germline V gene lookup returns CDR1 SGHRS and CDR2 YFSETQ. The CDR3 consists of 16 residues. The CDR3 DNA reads TGCGCCAGAAGCTTAGGGCAACAGGGATATTCCTACGAGCAGTACTTC. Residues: CARSLGQQGYSYEQYF.

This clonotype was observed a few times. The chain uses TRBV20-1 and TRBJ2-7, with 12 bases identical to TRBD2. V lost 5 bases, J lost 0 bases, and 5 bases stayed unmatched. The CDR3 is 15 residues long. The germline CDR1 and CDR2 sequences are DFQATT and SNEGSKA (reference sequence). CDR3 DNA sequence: TGCAGTGCTCGAGGACTAGCGGGGAGCTCCTACGAGCAGTACTTC. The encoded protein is CSARGLAGSSYEQYF.

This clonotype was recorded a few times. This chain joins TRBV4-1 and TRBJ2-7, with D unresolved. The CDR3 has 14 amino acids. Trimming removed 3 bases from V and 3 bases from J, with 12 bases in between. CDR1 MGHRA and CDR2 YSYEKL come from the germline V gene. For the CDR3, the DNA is TGCGCCAGCAGCCAGGAAGGTTTTCTCTACGAGCAGTACTTC. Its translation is CASSQEGFLYEQYF.

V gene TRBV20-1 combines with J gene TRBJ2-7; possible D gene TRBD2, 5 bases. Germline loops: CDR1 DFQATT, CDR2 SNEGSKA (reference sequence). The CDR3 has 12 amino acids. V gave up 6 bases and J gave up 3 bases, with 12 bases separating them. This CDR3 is CSAFSGNYEQYF. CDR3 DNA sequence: TGCAGTGCCTTTTCGGGGAACTACGAGCAGTACTTC.

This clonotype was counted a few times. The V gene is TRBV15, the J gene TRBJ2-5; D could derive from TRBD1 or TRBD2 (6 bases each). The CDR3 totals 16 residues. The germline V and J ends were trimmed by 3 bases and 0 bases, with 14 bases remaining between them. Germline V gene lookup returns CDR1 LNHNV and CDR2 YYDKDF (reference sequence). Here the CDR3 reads CATSSHPGDYQETQYF. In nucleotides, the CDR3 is TGTGCCACCAGCAGCCATCCAGGGGACTACCAAGAGACCCAGTACTTC.